Listed here is a single TCR beta chain. The antigen is unknown. The CDR3 contains 14 residues. Germline values: CDR1 SGHAT, CDR2 FQNNGV. The J segment lost 5 bases and the V segment lost 1 base, leaving 3 bases of the junction unmatched. The record originates from a study of cytomegalovirus exposure and HLA in healthy donors. With 60 Vbeta and 13 Jbeta primers, the PCR was carried out. Sequenced by immunoSEQ multiplex PCR; TCRdb stores in-frame clones only, minus some. The sample contains some 250,000 clones, around 80% of which appear only once. Findings and caveats of the study: Accurate predictions that matched the HLA-A and HLA-B alleles of most subjects were reportedly made from TCR beta sequences. Researchers left out some V segments, among them TRBV6-2 and TRBV6-3, as indistinguishable. There were some public TCRs occurring in many donors, but most TCR sequences were rare.

The sequencing sample was made of PBMCs. This sequence originates from a woman between 35 and 50 years old in good health and CMV-seropositive. The rearrangement uses TRBV11-2 and TRBJ2-7; 9 bases are shared with TRBD2. In DNA, the CDR3 is TGTGCCAGCAGCTTAGCTGGGACTAGCCACGAGCAGTACTTC. This gives the protein CASSLAGTSHEQYF.